This T cell receptor beta chain was sequenced for a study of neoadjuvant anti-PD-1 for oral cavity cancer. The time point denotes: after neoadjuvant nivolumab, at surgical resection. Germline lookup yields CDR1 SGHVS and CDR2 FNYEAQ. V gave up 2 bases and J gave up 0 bases, with 15 bases separating them. The CDR3 loop spans 17 amino acids. Data came from immunoSEQ multiplex PCR; TCRdb stores just in-frame clones and leaves some out. The sample lists 37,000 or so clones, 30% to 40% occurring once. The clonotype comes from a person between 40 and 79 years old with oral cavity squamous cell carcinoma. The chain recombines TRBV7-6 with TRBJ2-3; perhaps D is TRBD1 or TRBD2 (6 bases each). Sample: tumor tissue, taken after nivolumab (anti-PD-1) treatment. The CDR3 sequence: CASSLRRGTHSTDTQYF. In DNA form, the CDR3 reads TGTGCCAGCAGCTTAAGGAGGGGGACTCATAGCACAGATACGCAGTATTTT.